This TCR beta chain is drawn from a study of human T cells and chemical hapten exposure. This clonotype was found many times. TCRdb re-called the RACE reads with MiXCR, one entry per CDR3 protein. Altogether 75,000 to 100,000 distinct CDR3 sequences are present, roughly 10% being singletons, with the ten largest covering less than 2.5%. The V and J ends lost 5 bases and 2 bases, in that order; junction bases with no gene match: 6. This CDR3 spans 15 amino acids. The germline gives CDR1 MNHEY, CDR2 SVGAGI. The time point is: patch test 1, 2 weeks after DPC sensitization. Treatment reported: therapeutic diphenylcyclopropenone sensitization with weekly scalp DPC.

This specimen was whole blood, taken in connection with sensitization to the hapten diphenylcyclopropenone (DPC). J is TRBJ1-2 and V is TRBV6-5; 9 bases fit TRBD1. This clonotype was sampled from a man aged 40-50 years with alopecia areata. Some clones in this sample may be carry-over from other donors' samples. The CDR3 loop reads CASSTRTGANYGYTF. In DNA, the CDR3 is TGTGCCAGCAGTACACGGACAGGGGCCAACTATGGCTACACCTTC.